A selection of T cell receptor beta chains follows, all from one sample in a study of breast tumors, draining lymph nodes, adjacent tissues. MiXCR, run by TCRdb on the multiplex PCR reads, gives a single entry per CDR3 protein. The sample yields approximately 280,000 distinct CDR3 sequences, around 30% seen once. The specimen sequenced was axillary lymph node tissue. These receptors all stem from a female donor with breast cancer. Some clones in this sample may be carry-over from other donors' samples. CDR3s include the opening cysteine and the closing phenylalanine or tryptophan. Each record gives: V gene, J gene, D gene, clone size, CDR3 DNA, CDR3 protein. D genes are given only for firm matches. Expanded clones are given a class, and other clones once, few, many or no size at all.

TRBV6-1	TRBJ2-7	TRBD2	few	TGTGCCAGCAGTGAATTGCCCGGACTAGCGGGCGCCTACGAGCAGTACTTC	CASSELPGLAGAYEQYF
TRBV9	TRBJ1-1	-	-	TGTGCCAGCAGCGCGGCCATGAACACTGAAGCTTTCTTT	CASSAAMNTEAFF
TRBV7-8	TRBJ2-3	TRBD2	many	TGTGCCAGCAGCTTAGACTTTAGGGGACTAGGCACAGATACGCAGTATTTT	CASSLDFRGLGTDTQYF
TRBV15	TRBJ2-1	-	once	TGTGCCACCTCAAGGGTTGCGGGATTCTACAATGAGCAGTTCTTC	CATSRVAGFYNEQFF
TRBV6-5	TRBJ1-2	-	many	TGTGCCAGCAGTAGGGGAGGGCAATCTAACTATGGCTACACCTTC	CASSRGGQSNYGYTF
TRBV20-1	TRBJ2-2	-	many	TGCAGTGCCAAGGGACGTGCGAACACCGGGGAGCTGTTTTTT	CSAKGRANTGELFF
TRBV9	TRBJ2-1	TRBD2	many	TGTGCCAGCAGCGTCTCAGCTAGCGGGATTCTAAATGAGCAGTTCTTC	CASSVSASGILNEQFF
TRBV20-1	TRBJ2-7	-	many	TGCAGTGCTAGTACGACCTACGAGCAGTACTTC	CSASTTYEQYF
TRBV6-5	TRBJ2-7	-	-	TGTGCCAGCAGGACCTCGACTTATACCTACGAGCAGTACTTC	CASRTSTYTYEQYF
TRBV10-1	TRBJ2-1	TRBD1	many	TGCGCCAGCAGTGAGTCGTCGGGACAGGGCTTTGAGCAGCTCTTC	CASSESSGQGFEQLF
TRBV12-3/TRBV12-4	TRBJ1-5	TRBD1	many	TGTGCCAGCAGTTTACAATGGACAGGACTTAGCAATCAGCCCCAGCATTTT	CASSLQWTGLSNQPQHF
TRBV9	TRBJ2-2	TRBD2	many	TGTGCCAGCAGCGCGCCCTCGACCGCGGGGGACACCGGGGAGCTGTTTTTT	CASSAPSTAGDTGELFF
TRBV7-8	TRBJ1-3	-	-	TGTGCCAGCAGCTTAAGTAGGGGTTGGGATGGCTACACCATATATTTT	CASSLSRGWDGYTIYF
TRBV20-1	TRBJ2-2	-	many	TGCAGTGCTAGACAGGGGGGTGGGGAGCTGTTTTTT	CSARQGGGELFF
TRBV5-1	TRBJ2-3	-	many	TGCGCCAGCAGCTTGGAAGCAGCAGATACGCAGTATTTT	CASSLEAADTQYF
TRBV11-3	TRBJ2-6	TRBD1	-	TGTGCCAGCAGCAAGACAGGGGGTGGGGCCAACGTCCTGACTTTC	CASSKTGGGANVLTF
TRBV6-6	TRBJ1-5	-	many	TGTGCCAGCAGTTACTCGGTGGATCAGCCCCAGCATTTT	CASSYSVDQPQHF
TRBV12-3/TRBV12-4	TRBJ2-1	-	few	TGTGCCAGCAGGGGTTCCAGATCTTCGACCCGAACCAAGCAGTTCTTC	CASRGSRSSTRTKQFF
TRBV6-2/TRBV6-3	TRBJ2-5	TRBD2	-	TGTGCCAGCAGTTACGGGGGACTAGCAGGGGAGACCCAGTACTTC	CASSYGGLAGETQYF
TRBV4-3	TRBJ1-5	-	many	TGCGCCAGCAGCCAATCCACAGGGCCCAATCAGCCCCAGCATTTT	CASSQSTGPNQPQHF
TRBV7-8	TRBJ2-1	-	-	TGTGCCAGCAGCTTAAGGTTTGTCGCGGGGAAGCTTGCCTACAATGAGCAGTTCTTC	CASSLRFVAGKLAYNEQFF
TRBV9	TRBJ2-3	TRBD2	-	TGTGCCAGCAGCGCTGGGGCTAGCGGGAGTCGGAATACGCAGTATTTT	CASSAGASGSRNTQYF
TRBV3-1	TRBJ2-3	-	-	TGTGCCAGCAGCCGAAACACAGATACGCAGTATTTT	CASSRNTDTQYF
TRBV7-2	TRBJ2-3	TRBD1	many	TGTGCCAGCAGCTTACCCAGGACAGGGGCAGATACGCAGTATTTT	CASSLPRTGADTQYF
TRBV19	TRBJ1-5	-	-	TGTGCCAGTAGTACTTACGACACCGCGGAGGGGCAGCCCCAGCATTTT	CASSTYDTAEGQPQHF
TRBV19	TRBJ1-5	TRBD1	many	TGTGCCAGTAGTATCCGGGGACAGGGGAGTCAGCCCCAGCATTTT	CASSIRGQGSQPQHF
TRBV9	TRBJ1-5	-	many	TGTGCCAGCAGCGTAGCAGGACTGAGCAATCAGCCCCAGCATTTT	CASSVAGLSNQPQHF